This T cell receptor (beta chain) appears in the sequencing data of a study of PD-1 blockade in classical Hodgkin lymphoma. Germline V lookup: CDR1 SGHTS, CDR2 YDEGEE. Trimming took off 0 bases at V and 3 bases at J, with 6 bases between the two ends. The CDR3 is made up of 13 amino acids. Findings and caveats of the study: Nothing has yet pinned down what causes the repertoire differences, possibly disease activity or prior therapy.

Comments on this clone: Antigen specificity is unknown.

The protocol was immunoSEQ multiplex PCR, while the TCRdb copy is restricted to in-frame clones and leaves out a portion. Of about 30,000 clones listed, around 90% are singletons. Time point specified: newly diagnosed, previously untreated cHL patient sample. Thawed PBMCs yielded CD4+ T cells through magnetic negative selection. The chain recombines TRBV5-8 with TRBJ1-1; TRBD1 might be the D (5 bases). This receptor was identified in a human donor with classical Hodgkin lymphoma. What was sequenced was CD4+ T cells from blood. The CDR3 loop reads CASSLGGDTEAFF. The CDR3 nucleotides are TGTGCCAGCAGCTTGGGGGGGGACACTGAAGCTTTCTTT. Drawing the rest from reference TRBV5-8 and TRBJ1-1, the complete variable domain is EAGVTQSPTHLIKTRGQQATLRCSPISGHTSVYWYQQALGLGLQFLLWYDEGEERNRGNFPPRFSGRQFPNYSSELNVNALELEDSALYLCASSLGGDTEAFFGQGTRLTVV.